This note documents a single T cell receptor beta chain sequence. TCRdb keeps only in-frame clones here, not all; method: immunoSEQ multiplex PCR. The table has 150,000 to 200,000 clones, more than 85% seen once. This sample was taken from a study of control samples from healthy donors and cancer patients. Per germline, CDR1 KGHSH and CDR2 LQKENI. This CDR3 has 16 amino acids. V lost 6 bases to trimming and J lost 0 bases, with 15 bases between them. The chain uses TRBV18 and TRBJ1-5; tentative D call: TRBD1 (5 bases). The TCR comes from a woman in her thirties or forties in good health. Sample: blood. The CDR3 spells CASSRIAGDSNQPQHF. CDR3 in DNA: TGTGCCAGCTCCCGCATCGCGGGGGATAGCAATCAGCCCCAGCATTTT. Full variable domain (missing parts from reference TRBV18 and TRBJ1-5): NAGVMQNPRHLVRRRGQEARLRCSPMKGHSHVYWYRQLPEEGLKFMVYLQKENIIDESGMPKERFSAEFPKEGPSILRIQQVVRGDSAAYFCASSRIAGDSNQPQHFGDGTRLSIL.